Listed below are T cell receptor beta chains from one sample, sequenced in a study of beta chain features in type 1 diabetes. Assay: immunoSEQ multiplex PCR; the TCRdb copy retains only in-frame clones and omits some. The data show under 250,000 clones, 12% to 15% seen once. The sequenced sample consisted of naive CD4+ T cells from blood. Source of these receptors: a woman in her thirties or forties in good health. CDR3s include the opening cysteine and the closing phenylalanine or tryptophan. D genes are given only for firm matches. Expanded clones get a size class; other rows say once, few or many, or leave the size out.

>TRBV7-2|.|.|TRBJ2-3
CASSPSAADTQYF
TGTGCCAGCAGCCCCAGTGCTGCAGATACGCAGTATTTT
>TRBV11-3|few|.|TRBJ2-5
CASSPVGQAQETQYF
TGTGCCAGCAGCCCGGTGGGGCAGGCCCAAGAGACCCAGTACTTC
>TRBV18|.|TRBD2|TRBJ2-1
CASSPPSGGVSSYNEQFF
TGTGCCAGCTCACCACCCTCCGGGGGGGTGAGCTCCTACAATGAGCAGTTCTTC
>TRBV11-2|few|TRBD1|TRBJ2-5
CASSLLDRAGKETQYF
TGTGCCAGCAGCCTTCTCGACAGGGCTGGAAAAGAGACCCAGTACTTC
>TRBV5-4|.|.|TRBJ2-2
CASSSTGLAGELFF
TGTGCCAGCAGTTCGACAGGTTTGGCCGGGGAGCTGTTTTTT
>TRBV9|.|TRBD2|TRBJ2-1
CASSPVVGGYNEQFF
TGTGCCAGCAGCCCCGTTGTGGGGGGGTACAATGAGCAGTTCTTC
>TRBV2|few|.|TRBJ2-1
CASAARGGRGEQFF
TGTGCCAGCGCCGCGCGCGGGGGCCGGGGTGAGCAGTTCTTC
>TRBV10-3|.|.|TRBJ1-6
CAISETENSPLHF
TGTGCCATCAGTGAGACAGAGAATTCACCCCTCCACTTT
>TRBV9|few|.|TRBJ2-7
CASSSQGQVREQYF
TGTGCCAGCAGTTCACAGGGTCAGGTGAGGGAGCAGTACTTC
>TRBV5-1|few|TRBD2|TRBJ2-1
CASSNLAGSYNEQFF
TGCGCCAGCAGCAATTTAGCGGGGAGCTACAATGAGCAGTTCTTC
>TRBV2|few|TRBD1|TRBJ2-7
CASSKDRGYEQYF
TGTGCCAGCAGTAAGGACAGGGGCTACGAGCAGTACTTC
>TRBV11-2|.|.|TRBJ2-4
CASSLLSNARGNIQYF
TGTGCCAGCAGCTTACTAAGTAACGCCAGAGGGAACATTCAGTACTTC
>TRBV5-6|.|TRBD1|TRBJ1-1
CASSLAGQLHTEAFF
TGTGCCAGCAGCTTGGCGGGACAGCTCCACACTGAAGCTTTCTTT
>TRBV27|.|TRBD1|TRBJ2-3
CASSLIGLGQGVSDTQYF
TGTGCCAGCAGTTTGATCGGTTTGGGACAGGGTGTATCAGATACGCAGTATTTT
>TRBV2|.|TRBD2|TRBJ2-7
CASSDLGTSLTEQYF
TGTGCCAGCAGTGATCTTGGGACTAGCTTAACAGAGCAGTACTTC
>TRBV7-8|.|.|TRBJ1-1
CASSSMNTEAFF
TGTGCCAGCAGCTCCATGAACACTGAAGCTTTCTTT
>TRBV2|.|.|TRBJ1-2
CASSPDSNYGYTF
TGTGCCAGCAGCCCAGACAGCAACTATGGCTACACCTTC
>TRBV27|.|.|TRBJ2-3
CASSLYYRGGDTQYF
TGTGCCAGCAGTTTATATTACAGGGGGGGAGATACGCAGTATTTT
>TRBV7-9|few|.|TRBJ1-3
CASSLGPLGRGSGNTIYF
TGTGCCAGCAGCTTAGGACCCCTCGGCAGGGGCTCTGGAAACACCATATATTTT
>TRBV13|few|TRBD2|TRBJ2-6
CASSSPKFGGGRGANVLTF
TGTGCCAGCAGCTCCCCAAAGTTCGGGGGGGGCCGTGGGGCCAACGTCCTGACTTTC
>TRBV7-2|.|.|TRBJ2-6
CASSVIGAGANVLTF
TGTGCCAGCAGCGTTATTGGGGCAGGGGCCAACGTCCTGACTTTC
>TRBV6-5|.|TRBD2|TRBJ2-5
CASSWAGGLSQETQYF
TGTGCCAGCAGTTGGGCGGGGGGCCTCTCACAAGAGACCCAGTACTTC
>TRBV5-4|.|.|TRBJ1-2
CASSLFGRTYGYTF
TGTGCCAGCAGCTTGTTTGGGAGGACCTATGGCTACACCTTC
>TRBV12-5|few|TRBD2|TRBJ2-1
CASGSLSGTSGGVPNNEQFF
TGTGCTAGTGGTTCGCTATCCGGGACTAGCGGGGGGGTCCCCAACAATGAGCAGTTCTTC
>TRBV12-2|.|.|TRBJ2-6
CASILSMGTGAGANVLTF
TGTGCAAGTATCTTATCGATGGGGACAGGGGCTGGGGCCAACGTCCTGACTTTC
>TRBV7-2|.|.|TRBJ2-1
CASSLARQGLSYNEQFF
TGTGCCAGCAGCTTAGCGAGACAGGGACTCTCCTACAATGAGCAGTTCTTC
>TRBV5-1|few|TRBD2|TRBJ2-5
CASTLAGQETQYF
TGCGCCAGCACGCTAGCGGGGCAAGAGACCCAGTACTTC
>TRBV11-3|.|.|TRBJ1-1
CASSTLPGTEAFF
TGTGCCAGCAGCACTTTGCCGGGAACTGAAGCTTTCTTT
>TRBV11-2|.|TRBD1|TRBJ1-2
CASSLRQGGYGYTF
TGTGCCAGCAGCTTAAGACAGGGCGGCTATGGCTACACCTTC
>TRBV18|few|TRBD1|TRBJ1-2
CASSPKETGTGVYGYTF
TGTGCCAGCTCGCCAAAGGAGACTGGGACAGGGGTCTATGGCTACACCTTC